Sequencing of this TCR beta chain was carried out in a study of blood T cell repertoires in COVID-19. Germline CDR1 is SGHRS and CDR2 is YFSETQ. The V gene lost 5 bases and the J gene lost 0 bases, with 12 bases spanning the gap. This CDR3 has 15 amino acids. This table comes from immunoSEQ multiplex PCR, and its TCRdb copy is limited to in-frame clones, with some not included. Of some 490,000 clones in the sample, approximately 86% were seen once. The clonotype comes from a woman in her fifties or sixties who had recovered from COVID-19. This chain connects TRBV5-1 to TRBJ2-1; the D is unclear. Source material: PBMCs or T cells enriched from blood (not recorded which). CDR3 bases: TGCGCCAGCAGTCGAGGCCTCAACTCCTACAATGAGCAGTTCTTC. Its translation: CASSRGLNSYNEQFF.